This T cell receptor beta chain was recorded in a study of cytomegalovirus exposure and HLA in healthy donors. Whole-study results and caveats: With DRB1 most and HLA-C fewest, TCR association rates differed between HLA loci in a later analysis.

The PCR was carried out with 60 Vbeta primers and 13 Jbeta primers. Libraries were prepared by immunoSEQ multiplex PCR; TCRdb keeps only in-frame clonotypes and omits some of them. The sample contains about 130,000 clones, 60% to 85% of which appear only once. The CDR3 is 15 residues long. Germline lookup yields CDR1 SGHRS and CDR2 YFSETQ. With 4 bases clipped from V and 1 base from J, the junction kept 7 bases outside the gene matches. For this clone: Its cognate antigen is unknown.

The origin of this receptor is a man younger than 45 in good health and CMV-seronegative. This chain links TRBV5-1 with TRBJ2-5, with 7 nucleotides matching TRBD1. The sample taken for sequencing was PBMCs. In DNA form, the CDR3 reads TGCGCCAGCAGCGCCGGACAGGTCGTCCAAGAGACCCAGTACTTC. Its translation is CASSAGQVVQETQYF.